The present T cell receptor (beta chain) was sequenced within a study of blood T cell repertoires in COVID-19. Study as a whole: COVID-19 samples, acute and convalescent, were from the United States, Italy and Spain. T cells, B-cell-depleted T cells, or PBMCs provided the cDNA or gDNA that served as material.

In the original workflow: From reference gene primer amplification, estimates of nucleated cell counts were derived. Libraries were prepared by immunoSEQ multiplex PCR; TCRdb keeps only in-frame clonotypes and omits some of them. Clone size and the V and J calls come from that table; the DNA yielded D and trimming. Among 45,000 to 65,000 clones listed, roughly 90% were seen once. Germline values: CDR1 SQVTM, CDR2 ANQGSEA. The CDR3 consists of 15 residues. J was trimmed by 10 bases and V by 5 bases; bases with no gene match: 13. The sequence came from an elderly man in a cohort sampled during active COVID-19. The chain links TRBV29-1 to TRBJ2-1; 11 bases agree with TRBD2. Sequencing was performed on peripheral blood. The DNA for the CDR3 is TGCAGCGTTCGGGGCCGGAGGCTAGCGGGAGGAGAGCAGTTCTTC. Its protein is CSVRGRRLAGGEQFF.